The rows below give T cell receptor beta chains drawn from one sample of a study of early T cells in non-severe SARS-CoV-2 infection. Using its own MiXCR run on the 5' RACE reads, TCRdb lists one record per CDR3 protein. Of tens of thousands of distinct CDR3 sequences in the sample, approximately 13% were seen once. Sequencing was carried out using whole blood. These receptors were collected from an adult who was a healthcare worker with PCR-confirmed SARS-CoV-2 infection or an uninfected control (not recorded which). The CDR3 runs from the conserved cysteine through the conserved F or W. Each record gives: clone size, V gene, D gene, J gene, CDR3 DNA, CDR3 protein. The D gene is left open where the match is weak. Rows give clone size only sometimes, using once, few, many, or a class for an expanded clone.

>many|TRBV12-3/TRBV12-4|-|TRBJ2-1
TGTGCCAGCAGTCCACCCCCACTACTAGTTATCCGGAACAATGAGCAGTTCTTC
CASSPPPLLVIRNNEQFF
>-|TRBV12-3/TRBV12-4|-|TRBJ1-1
TGTGCCAGCACAAGCACACTGAACACTGAAGCTTTCTTT
CASTSTLNTEAFF
>few|TRBV6-5|-|TRBJ2-1
TGTGCCAGCCTCTCGAGAGAGCAGTTCTTC
CASLSREQFF
>few|TRBV7-6|TRBD1|TRBJ1-4
TGTGCCAGCAGCCGCGGGACAGGGCGTGAGGAAAAACTGTTTTTT
CASSRGTGREEKLFF
>many|TRBV9|-|TRBJ1-1
TGTGCCAGCAGCCAAATGGGAGTCGGGGAAGCTTTCTTT
CASSQMGVGEAFF
>few|TRBV28|-|TRBJ2-7
TGTGCCAGCAGTCTCAGATACGAGCAGTACTTC
CASSLRYEQYF
>few|TRBV6-5|-|TRBJ2-3
TGTGCCAGCAGTTACTGGGGGGTAAATCCAGATACGCAGTATTTT
CASSYWGVNPDTQYF
>-|TRBV7-8|-|TRBJ2-1
TGTGCCAGCAGCCCTATGTTGTCCTACAATGAGCAGTTCTTC
CASSPMLSYNEQFF
>few|TRBV7-9|-|TRBJ2-5
TGTGCCAGCAGCTTAGTGGGCCACGCGGGCGAGACCCAGTACTTC
CASSLVGHAGETQYF
>-|TRBV9|-|TRBJ2-2
TGTGCCAGCAGCCGCGGATGGTCTGGAGGGGAGCTGTTTTTT
CASSRGWSGGELFF
>-|TRBV29-1|-|TRBJ2-7
TGCAGCGTTCGGGGGAGCTCCTACGAGCAGTACTTC
CSVRGSSYEQYF
>few|TRBV20-1|-|TRBJ2-2
TGCAGTGCTATAACGGGTAGCACCGGGGAGCTGTTTTTT
CSAITGSTGELFF
>-|TRBV30|-|TRBJ1-4
TGTGTCTGGACGGGGGGGAGTAATGAAAAACTGTTTTTT
CVWTGGSNEKLFF
>-|TRBV7-2|-|TRBJ1-5
TGTGCCAGCAGCTTTACTAGCAATCAGCCCCAGCATTTT
CASSFTSNQPQHF
>-|TRBV28|TRBD1|TRBJ1-1
TGTACCAGCGGAATTCCGGGACAGGGGTTTAGGGCTGAAGCTTTCTTT
CTSGIPGQGFRAEAFF
>few|TRBV30|-|TRBJ2-2
TGTGCCTGGAGTGTAGCTCTCACCGGGGAGCTGTTTTTT
CAWSVALTGELFF
>-|TRBV7-6|TRBD2|TRBJ2-3
TGTGCCAGCAGCTCCCAACTAGCGGGAGGGCTGGATACGCAGTATTTT
CASSSQLAGGLDTQYF
>-|TRBV20-1|-|TRBJ2-1
TGCAGTGCTAGCATGACTAGGTTTACCTACAATGAGCAGTTCTTC
CSASMTRFTYNEQFF
>many|TRBV7-2|-|TRBJ2-2
TGTGCCAGCAGCGCCCGACAGGTCCAGTGGTTCACCGGGGAGCTGTTTTTT
CASSARQVQWFTGELFF
>-|TRBV30|-|TRBJ1-2
TGTGCCTGGAGTGAGGGGCTTGGCTACACCTTC
CAWSEGLGYTF